This entry describes one TCR beta chain. Its antigen is still unknown. The PCR employed 60 Vbeta primers together with 13 Jbeta primers. Generated by immunoSEQ multiplex PCR, the TCRdb table keeps only in-frame clones and is missing some. The sample's table shows more than 40,000 clones. The data stem from a study of cytomegalovirus exposure and HLA in healthy donors. Germline V CDR1 and CDR2: SGHVS, FQNEAQ. CDR3 length: 17 residues. The V segment lost 1 base and the J segment 8 bases; nucleotides outside the gene matches: 13. Findings of the study overall: V- and J-gene trimming of TCR beta was linked (in a later analysis) to a missense DCLRE1C variant. Later analysis showed most CMV-associated TCR beta chains appearing HLA-restricted. Earlier analysis yielded a pattern in which most TCR beta V segments were productive about 90% or about 30% of the time.

The V and J genes are TRBV7-8 and TRBJ1-2; TRBD1 matches at 10 bases. Sequencing input: PBMCs. The source is a middle-aged man in good health and CMV-seropositive. The CDR3 DNA is TGTGCCAGCAGCTTAGGCGAGGGCGACAGGGGGCCAGGAGGCTACACCTTC. Translated, it gives CASSLGEGDRGPGGYTF.